One sample yielded the 2 T cell receptor beta chains listed below, sequenced in a study of T cells in Graves' hyperthyroidism and ophthalmopathy. RNA transcripts served as the template for amplifying TCR beta CDR3 regions. A set of HTBI primers served as the primers for a first-round RT-PCR of the TCR CDR3. TCRdb itself ran the multiplex PCR reads through MiXCR, one entry per CDR3 protein. The sample comprises about 600,000 distinct CDR3 sequences, approximately 15% of which are singletons, and about 6.6% rests with the top ten. Source material: blood. These receptors were taken from a woman younger than 35 with Graves' ophthalmopathy.

The V and J genes are TRBV4-2 and TRBJ1-2; no clear D. Per germline, CDR1 LGHNA and CDR2 YNFKEQ. The CDR3 is 16 amino acids. Between the trimmed V and J ends, which lost 0 bases and 2 bases, there was a span of 13 bases. The CDR3 loop reads CASSQEPKALNYGYTF. In DNA, the CDR3 is TGTGCCAGCAGCCAAGAACCCAAGGCGCTGAACTATGGCTACACCTTC.

At least ten counts were recorded for this clonotype. J is TRBJ2-7 and V is TRBV6-5, with D tentatively TRBD1 or TRBD2 (7 bases each). In germline, CDR1 is MNHEY, CDR2 SVGAGI. This CDR3 spans 17 amino acids. Trimming left V 0 bases short and J 2 bases short, with 17 bases between. In nucleotides, the CDR3 is TGTGCCAGCAGTTACTCGTCCGCAGGGGGGGTAACCTACGAGCAGTACTTC. This codes for CASSYSSAGGVTYEQYF.